This T cell receptor (beta chain) is drawn from a study of blood T cell repertoires in COVID-19 (dated by TCRdb to 2018 to 2020). With respect to the entire study: The collaborator samples originated in the United States, Italy and Spain and spanned the acute and convalescent phases of COVID-19. The material from the prospective study consisted of cDNA or gDNA derived from T cells, B-cell-depleted T cells, or PBMCs. Subjects who had been exposed to COVID-19, were actively infected with it, or had recovered from it provided the deeply sampled blood TCRbeta repertoires that made up the dataset. The repertoires were made available in a free public database intended to serve as a resource for research on the immune response to SARS-CoV-2. Samples were obtained from the ongoing ImmuneRACE study (first 160 participants) and from some 1,200 subjects provided by 6 global collaborators. The sample metadata nearly always contained a de-identified subject ID, COVID-19 status, age in years and sex. Where available, HLA class I and class II types were taken from metadata supplied by the sample provider and were not determined by assay-based typing. Points the paper makes about the study in general: How much clinical and demographic metadata was included differed by source and by participant, and the metadata was provided uncurated.

Concerning this clone itself: No cognate antigen has been identified for it. Base-call qualities are not available, and no considerably larger clone is one nucleotide away.

Enrolling through a virtual design, the prospective study's participants ranged in age from about 18 to 89 years and lived across approximately 25 United States geographic areas. Cohort assignment in the prospective study relied on participant-reported clinical history from a screening survey and a study questionnaire. ImmuneRACE Cohort 3 recovered participants were defined by two consecutive negative NP/OP PCR tests, healthcare professional clearance, or symptom resolution. In the prospective study, mobile phlebotomists collected whole blood, serum and a nasopharyngeal or oropharyngeal swab from each participant. Prospective study participants could optionally give additional blood draws and questionnaires over an approximately 2-month period. Prospective study blood samples were shipped either frozen or at room temperature before DNA extraction. The immunoSEQ Assay, a bias-controlled multiplex PCR, was used to amplify TCRbeta CDR3 regions from genomic DNA. Regarding the original processing steps: Nucleated cell counts per sample were estimated from amplification of reference gene primers within the assay. Sequence reads were collapsed and filtered to measure the absolute abundance of every unique TCRbeta CDR3 rearrangement. For each sample, productive Simpson clonality was calculated by taking the square root of Simpson's diversity index across productive rearrangements. Drawn from immuneACCESS, this table holds only the in-frame rearrangements with V and J called that TCRdb kept. Clones are partly lost; checked studies trace under half to an unresolved V gene and leave the rest unexplained. D and trimming were read from the DNA, whereas the V and J calls and clone size are those reported in that table. The sample table records over 400,000 clones; about 85% of these occur just once. Around 7.9% of the sample is held by the ten biggest clonotypes.

Material: PBMCs or T cells enriched from blood (not recorded which). This clonotype originated in a woman aged 55-75 years who had recovered from COVID-19.

The nucleotides are TGTGCCATCAGGGGGACTAGCTACGAGCAGTACTTC. Translated, this is CAIRGTSYEQYF. The sequence links TRBV10-3 to TRBJ2-7, with 8 junctional bases fitting TRBD2. There are 12 amino acids in the CDR3, from cysteine to phenylalanine inclusive. Here the CDR3 DNA is all that survives: 36 bases in frame from base 1. The germline V gene gives CDR1 as ENHRY and CDR2 as SYGVKD. Trimming leaves V shorter by 6 bases and J shorter by 3 bases, with the junction holding 1 base beyond the gene matches.